Listed below are T cell receptor beta chains from one sample, sequenced in a study of blood T cell repertoires in COVID-19. Measured with immunoSEQ multiplex PCR; TCRdb has only the in-frame clones, and not every one. The sample consists of over 45,000 clones, roughly 87% of them appearing once. The sequenced sample was peripheral blood. All receptors come from a woman aged 60-75 years with acute or convalescent COVID-19. CDR3s leave out the opening cysteine and the closing phenylalanine or tryptophan. The order of the fields is J gene, CDR3 length, D gene, V gene, CDR3 protein. D genes are given only for firm matches.

j_gene: TRBJ2-7
len: 12
d_gene: TRBD1
v_gene: TRBV10-2
CDR3aa: ASRGTGRAYEQY

j_gene: TRBJ1-2
len: 14
d_gene: TRBD1
v_gene: TRBV28
CDR3aa: ASSLGARDRNYGYT

j_gene: TRBJ2-7
len: 12
d_gene: TRBD2
v_gene: TRBV6-5
CDR3aa: ASIASGRAHEQY

j_gene: TRBJ1-1
len: 14
d_gene: TRBD1
v_gene: TRBV30
CDR3aa: AWETGHGDLNTEAF

j_gene: TRBJ2-3
len: 12
d_gene: .
v_gene: TRBV7-8
CDR3aa: ASSLIESTDTQY

j_gene: TRBJ2-7
len: 12
d_gene: .
v_gene: TRBV4-1
CDR3aa: ASSQADLYYEQY

j_gene: TRBJ2-2
len: 13
d_gene: TRBD2
v_gene: TRBV5-5
CDR3aa: ASSLVAGNTGELF

j_gene: TRBJ2-1
len: 14
d_gene: TRBD2
v_gene: TRBV19
CDR3aa: ASKPLQRGKYNEQF

j_gene: TRBJ2-7
len: 15
d_gene: TRBD1
v_gene: TRBV5-5
CDR3aa: ASSPFARDRGSNEQY

j_gene: TRBJ1-1
len: 13
d_gene: TRBD1
v_gene: TRBV2
CDR3aa: ATSRDRGIGTEAF

j_gene: TRBJ1-2
len: 14
d_gene: .
v_gene: TRBV6-1
CDR3aa: ASSEAITPTGSGYT

j_gene: TRBJ2-7
len: 13
d_gene: TRBD2
v_gene: TRBV7-8
CDR3aa: ASSSTTSGNHEQY

j_gene: TRBJ1-5
len: 14
d_gene: TRBD1
v_gene: TRBV27
CDR3aa: ASKPQGAYSNQPQH

j_gene: TRBJ1-1
len: 12
d_gene: .
v_gene: TRBV7-6
CDR3aa: ASSISESDTEAF

j_gene: TRBJ1-1
len: 14
d_gene: .
v_gene: TRBV5-1
CDR3aa: ASSLGFTALDTEAF

j_gene: TRBJ2-1
len: 13
d_gene: TRBD2
v_gene: TRBV13
CDR3aa: ASSLGGGAVNEQF

j_gene: TRBJ2-6
len: 17
d_gene: .
v_gene: TRBV4-1
CDR3aa: ASSQDPARLNSGANVLT